A single T cell receptor beta chain is shown here with its context. These data come from a study of control samples from healthy donors and cancer patients. The V gene's germline CDR1 is GTSNPN and CDR2 SVGIG (reference sequence). CDR3 size: 14 residues. Trimming removed 3 bases at V and 1 base at J, with 12 bases between. Assay used: immunoSEQ multiplex PCR; TCRdb lists only in-frame clones, some missing. The table has 98,000 or so clones, approximately 90% seen once. The source material was blood. The source is a woman between 65 and 79 years old in good health. The J gene is TRBJ1-1, the V gene TRBV30; D is perhaps TRBD1 (5 bases). The CDR3 loop is CAWSGALQNTEAFF. CDR3 DNA sequence: TGTGCCTGGAGCGGGGCACTCCAGAACACTGAAGCTTTCTTT.